The T cell receptor beta chain under discussion was sequenced for a study of blood T cell repertoires in COVID-19. Study-level background: Donors in the United States, Italy and Spain gave samples during acute or convalescent COVID-19.

In the source study's methods: Amplifying reference gene primers gave estimates of nucleated cell counts. The protocol was immunoSEQ multiplex PCR, while the TCRdb copy is restricted to in-frame clones and leaves out a portion. V, J and clone size derive from that table, while D and trimming were established from the DNA sequence. This sample has 110,000 to 150,000 clones, with more than 85% found just once. The CDR3 runs to 14 residues. Germline CDR1 reads ENHRY; CDR2 reads SYGVKD. After removal of 8 bases from V and 2 bases from J, the junction contained 8 bases not matched to a gene. Sequenced input: peripheral blood. This chain joins TRBV10-3 and TRBJ2-5, with 7 bases aligning to TRBD1. The sequence derives from a man aged 55 to 70 with active or convalescent COVID-19. CDR3: CAIGRQGGQETQYF. CDR3 sequence (DNA): TGTGCCATCGGACGACAGGGCGGTCAAGAGACCCAGTACTTC.